A single sample is the source of the 15 T cell receptor beta chains below, sequenced in a study of cytomegalovirus exposure and HLA in healthy donors (dated by TCRdb to about 2017). Preparation of the library involved the immunoSEQ multiplex PCR assay. For the multiplex PCR, a mixture combining 60 forward primers for TCR Vbeta segments and 13 reverse primers for TCR Jbeta segments was used. TCRdb stores this immuneACCESS table with in-frame sequences only. Part of the clones is absent; in the studies checked, under half of the shortfall reflects unresolved V genes, and no reason is known for the rest. For this sample the table gives 150,000 to 200,000 clones, of which 80% to 90% were detected only once. Around 1.2% of the sample is held by the ten biggest clonotypes. Sequencing was done on a sample of PBMCs. These receptors were obtained from a girl aged 2 to 10 in good health and CMV-seropositive.

The chain is built from TRBV2 and TRBJ1-2; TRBD1 might be the D (5 bases). Germline loops: CDR1 SNHLY, CDR2 FYNNEI. V was cut by 5 bases and J by 0 bases, with 16 bases left in between. This CDR3 contains 16 residues. CDR3 nucleotides: TGTGCCAGCAGTAGACGGAGGGGAATGGCTAACTATGGCTACACCTTC. This codes for CASSRRRGMANYGYTF.

This clone was recorded a few times. The rearrangement links TRBV5-1 to TRBJ1-1, with 9 positions matching TRBD1. V lost 2 bases, J lost 7 bases, and 6 bases stayed unmatched. This CDR3 comprises 14 residues. CDR1 and CDR2 from the germline V gene are SGHRS and YFSETQ. CDR3 DNA: TGCGCCAGCAGCTTACAGGGGGCGCGGAATGAAGCTTTCTTT. As protein: CASSLQGARNEAFF.

The chain links TRBV28 to TRBJ2-7, with a tentative D call TRBD2 (5 bases). CDR3 length equals 15 residues. Per the germline V gene, CDR1 is MDHEN and CDR2 is SYDVKM. V was cut by 5 bases and J by 5 bases, with 19 bases left in between. CDR3 sequence: CASSPTRPLGDEQYF. CDR3 coding DNA: TGTGCCAGCAGTCCTACCCGACCCTTGGGAGACGAGCAGTACTTC.

The gene calls are TRBV19 and TRBJ1-1; D ambiguous. The CDR3 totals 14 residues. The V gene lost 6 bases and the J gene lost 4 bases, with 15 bases spanning the gap. The germline V gene has CDR1 LNHDA and CDR2 SQIVND (reference sequence). The CDR3 DNA is TGTGCCAGTAGAATAAGGAGCACGGGCACTGAAGCTTTCTTT. The encoded protein is CASRIRSTGTEAFF.

The chain combines TRBV29-1 with TRBJ2-2; weak D call: TRBD1 (5 bases). The CDR3 extends over 14 amino acids. V lost 5 bases and J lost 7, with 17 bases in between. Germline loops: CDR1 SQVTM, CDR2 ANQGSEA. For the CDR3, the DNA is TGCAGCGTTAACTCTTTTCAGGGTAGCGGGGAGCTGTTTTTT. Translating it yields CSVNSFQGSGELFF.

The chain combines TRBV6-5 with TRBJ2-5; a possible D gene is TRBD1 (5 bases). The DNA end is more similar to TRBJ2-7, so the J call may be wrong. The CDR3 sequence is 13 residues long. Looked up from germline, CDR1 is MNHEY and CDR2 is SVGAGI. CDR3 sequence reads: CASARQITYEQYF. In DNA form, the CDR3 reads TGTGCCAGCGCTAGACAGATTACCTACGAGCAGTACTTC.

The CDR3 nucleotides read TGCGCCAGCAGCGGGGGGGCAGGGGATTATGGCTACACCTTC. This codes for CASSGGAGDYGYTF. The chain combines TRBV5-1 with TRBJ1-2, with D perhaps TRBD1 (6 bases). This CDR3 has 14 residues. V lost 4 bases to trimming and J lost 5 bases, with 15 bases between them. Germline lookup yields CDR1 SGHRS and CDR2 YFSETQ.

The chain uses TRBV14 and TRBJ2-7; a possible D gene is TRBD2 (6 bases). CDR1 is SGHDN, CDR2 FVKESK, per germline. V was clipped by 1 base and J by 13 bases, with 14 bases between them. The CDR3 spans 12 residues. CDR3 sequence (DNA): TGTGCCAGCAGCCAAGTAGCGGCCCCCAGATACTTC. Its translation: CASSQVAAPRYF.

This clone was counted only a few times. The chain uses TRBV5-1 and TRBJ2-3; the match to TRBD1 covers 8 bases. The CDR3 contains 15 residues. The V gene's germline CDR1 is SGHRS and CDR2 YFSETQ. Trimming took 0 bases from V and 1 from J; bases not matched to a gene: 1. CDR3 sequence reads: CASSLAGGGTDTQYF. The DNA of the CDR3 is TGCGCCAGCAGCTTGGCAGGGGGCGGCACAGATACGCAGTATTTT.

The rearrangement links TRBV10-2 to TRBJ2-1; possibly TRBD2 for D (6 bases). V dropped 6 bases and J dropped 8 bases, with 26 bases sitting between them. There are 17 residues in the CDR3. Germline CDR1 is WSHSY and CDR2 is SAAADI. The CDR3 loop reads CASSGSLDGRKRDEQFF. The CDR3 bases are TGCGCCAGCAGCGGATCCCTAGATGGACGAAAGCGGGATGAGCAGTTCTTC.

The CDR3 region is CASSKGDFMNTEAFF. The CDR3 DNA follows: TGTGCCAGTAGTAAAGGGGATTTCATGAACACTGAAGCTTTCTTT. The rearrangement joins TRBV19 to TRBJ1-1, with D possibly TRBD1 on 5 matching bases. The germline gives CDR1 LNHDA, CDR2 SQIVND (reference sequence). The CDR3 loop spans 15 amino acids. With 4 bases removed from V and 0 bases from J, the gap between germline ends came to 12 bases.

This chain uses TRBV30 with TRBJ2-5; D call uncertain. CDR1 and CDR2 (germline): GTSNPN, SVGIG (reference sequence). Trimming stripped 4 bases from V and 4 bases from J, with 10 bases between. CDR3 length: 12 residues. CDR3 amino acids: CAWTGFGETQYF. The CDR3 DNA reads as TGTGCCTGGACGGGTTTCGGAGAGACCCAGTACTTC.

The rearrangement links TRBV15 to TRBJ1-3, with a possible D match to TRBD1 (5 bases). Trimming pared 2 bases from V and 1 base from J, leaving 15 bases between. The germline CDR1 and CDR2 sequences are LNHNV and YYDKDF (reference sequence). The CDR3 totals 17 residues. CDR3 amino acids: CATSRTPDSFSGNTIYF. CDR3 nucleotides: TGTGCCACCAGCAGAACACCCGACAGCTTTTCTGGAAACACCATATATTTT.

The rearrangement links TRBV6-5 to TRBJ2-3, with 10 bases fitting TRBD2. Germline trimming cut 8 bases from V and 4 bases from J; bases unmatched to any gene: 9. Germline V lookup: CDR1 MNHEY, CDR2 SVGAGI. CDR3 length equals 15 residues. The CDR3 region has the DNA TGTGCCAGCTCCGTAGCGGGAGGTTCCCCAGATACGCAGTATTTT. It encodes CASSVAGGSPDTQYF.

This clone occurred once. The V and J genes are TRBV9 and TRBJ1-3; tentatively, D is TRBD1 (6 bases). The CDR3 consists of 14 residues. Germline V gives CDR1 SGDLS, CDR2 YYNGEE. V gave up 0 bases and J gave up 8 bases, with 12 bases separating them. As DNA, the CDR3 is TGTGCCAGCAGCGTAGGGAACAGGGCGGACACCATATATTTT. Its protein is CASSVGNRADTIYF.